Below are 30 T cell receptor beta chains sequenced from a single sample in a study of control samples from healthy donors and cancer patients. Repertoires were generated with immunoSEQ multiplex PCR, while TCRdb's copy carries only in-frame clones and drops some. Found here are roughly 26,000 clones, 82% of them singletons; the top ten hold less than 30%. Sequencing was carried out using PBMCs. Receptors were obtained from a man in his 60s with colorectal cancer.

The chain carries TRBV7-9 and TRBJ2-1, with D possibly called TRBD1 or TRBD2 (5 bases each). Looked up from germline, CDR1 is SEHNR and CDR2 is FQNEAQ (reference sequence). Trimming pared 3 bases from V and 2 bases from J, leaving 11 bases between. CDR3 length equals 15 residues. DNA for the CDR3: TGTGCCAGCAGCTTCGACGGGGACGCCTACAATGAGCAGTTCTTC. Protein product: CASSFDGDAYNEQFF.

V is TRBV25-1 and J is TRBJ2-1, with D perhaps TRBD1 or TRBD2 (5 bases each). V gave up 0 bases and J gave up 5 bases, with 14 bases separating them. This CDR3 is built from 16 residues. Germline CDR1 MGHDK, CDR2 SYGVNS. For the CDR3, the DNA is TGTGCCAGCAGTGAATATACCCTAGAGGGACACAATGAGCAGTTCTTC. This codes for CASSEYTLEGHNEQFF.

The chain combines TRBV5-6 with TRBJ1-1; D uncertain. Germline V lookup: CDR1 SGHDT, CDR2 YYEEEE. Trimming removed 2 bases from V and 3 bases from J, with 11 bases in between. CDR3 length: 14 residues. CDR3 in amino acids: CASSFRPPDTEAFF. The CDR3, as DNA: TGTGCCAGCAGCTTTCGTCCCCCGGACACTGAAGCTTTCTTT.

The chain employs TRBV5-1 and TRBJ1-2; D perhaps matches TRBD1 (5 bases). Germline-derived CDR1 and CDR2 are SGHRS and YFSETQ. The CDR3 has 14 residues. Trimming stripped 3 bases from V and 5 bases from J, with 14 bases between. CDR3: CASSSQVGGYGYTF. In nucleotides, the CDR3 is TGCGCCAGCAGCTCGCAAGTCGGGGGTTATGGCTACACCTTC. The entire variable domain, with the rest obtained from reference TRBV5-1 and TRBJ1-2, is as follows: KAGVTQTPRYLIKTRGQQVTLSCSPISGHRSVSWYQQTPGQGLQFLFEYFSETQRNKGNFPGRFSGRQFSNSRSEMNVSTLELGDSALYLCASSSQVGGYGYTFGSGTRLTVV.

The chain combines TRBV4-3 with TRBJ1-1; 7 nucleotides line up with TRBD1. The CDR3 extends over 18 amino acids. CDR1 LGHNA and CDR2 YSLEER come from the germline V gene. V dropped 1 base and J dropped 0; count of bases not matched to a gene: 11. Written as DNA, the CDR3 is TGCGCCAGCAGCCAAGGTCGGTTGGAAGGGGGCCTGAACACTGAAGCTTTCTTT. This codes for CASSQGRLEGGLNTEAFF.

The chain joins TRBV27 to TRBJ2-2; D not resolved. Germline CDR1 reads MNHEY; CDR2 reads SMNVEV (reference sequence). Trimming took off 1 base at V and 1 base at J, with 1 base between the two ends. This CDR3 is 13 amino acids long. Written as DNA, the CDR3 is TGTGCCAGCAGTTTATTGAACACCGGGGAGCTGTTTTTT. Protein product: CASSLLNTGELFF.

The chain is built from TRBV5-4 and TRBJ2-5; TRBD1 aligns across 10 bases. The CDR3 is 13 residues long. V trimming: 4 bases; J trimming: 5 bases; junction bases outside the gene matches: 2. Germline V gene lookup returns CDR1 SGHNT and CDR2 YYREEE (reference sequence). The CDR3 loop is CASSRQGAETQYF. The CDR3, as DNA: TGTGCCAGCAGCCGACAGGGGGCGGAGACCCAGTACTTC.

The chain joins TRBV19 to TRBJ1-4; D uncertain. Per germline, CDR1 LNHDA and CDR2 SQIVND (reference sequence). Between the trimmed V and J ends, which lost 4 bases and 6 bases, there was a span of 6 bases. CDR3 size: 12 residues. CDR3: CASSKRDEKLFF. CDR3 bases: TGTGCCAGTAGTAAGCGGGATGAAAAACTGTTTTTT. The variable domain in full, with the rest retrieved from reference TRBV19 and TRBJ1-4, is DGGITQSPKYLFRKEGQNVTLSCEQNLNHDAMYWYRQDPGQGLRLIYYSQIVNDFQKGDIAEGYSVSREKKESFPLTVTSAQKNPTAFYLCASSKRDEKLFFGSGTQLSVL.

The CDR3 DNA sequence: TGTGCCTGGAGCCTGGGACAGGGAGTAAAGTCAGGGGCCAACGTCCTGACTTTC. Translated, it gives CAWSLGQGVKSGANVLTF. The J gene is TRBJ2-6, the V gene TRBV30, with 9 positions matching TRBD1. This CDR3 has 18 residues. CDR1 is GTSNPN and CDR2 is SVGIG in the germline V gene (reference sequence). Unmatched junction bases numbered 13, after V lost 3 bases and J lost 4 bases.

The V and J genes are TRBV4-1 and TRBJ1-1; a weak D match, TRBD1 (6 bases). Germline-derived CDR1 and CDR2 are MGHRA and YSYEKL. CDR3 length: 14 amino acids. The V end lost 4 bases, the J end lost 1 base, and 10 bases lay between the germline ends. CDR3 in DNA: TGCGCCAGCAGCCTGCAGGGGTGGAACACTGAAGCTTTCTTT. Its translation is CASSLQGWNTEAFF.

The V call is TRBV10-3, the J call TRBJ2-1; 7 bases match TRBD2. V shed 4 bases and J 0 bases; nucleotides not matched to a gene: 0. Germline CDR1 ENHRY, CDR2 SYGVKD. The CDR3 is 14 residues long. Written as DNA, the CDR3 is TGTGCCATCAGTGGGACTAGCTCCTACAATGAGCAGTTCTTC. As protein: CAISGTSSYNEQFF.

This clone was seen only once. The genes are TRBV6-5 and TRBJ1-5, with 7 bases aligning to TRBD1. Per germline, CDR1 MNHEY and CDR2 SVGAGI. The junction had 6 bases not matched to a gene; V was cut back by 6 bases and J by 1 base. This CDR3 is built from 15 residues. CDR3 region: CASSPGGLSNQPQHF. The CDR3 DNA is TGTGCCAGCAGCCCAGGGGGTCTAAGCAATCAGCCCCAGCATTTT.

The chain has TRBV7-9 and TRBJ2-7; tentatively, D is TRBD2 (6 bases). V was shortened by 10 bases and J by 0 bases, with 10 bases between the two germline ends. Looked up from germline, CDR1 is SEHNR and CDR2 is FQNEAQ (reference sequence). The CDR3 is 12 amino acids. The DNA for the CDR3 is TGTGCCACCGAGGGACTCTCCTACGAGCAGTACTTC. Translation gives CATEGLSYEQYF.

This chain links TRBV5-1 with TRBJ1-1, with TRBD1 matching over 9 bases. V dropped 4 bases and J dropped 4; count of bases not matched to a gene: 8. Germline V lookup: CDR1 SGHRS, CDR2 YFSETQ. This CDR3 has 15 residues. This CDR3 reads CASSVRTGVGTEAFF. CDR3 coding DNA: TGCGCCAGCAGCGTGAGGACAGGGGTAGGCACTGAAGCTTTCTTT.

This sequence joins TRBV7-9 and TRBJ1-1; no definite D call. Germline V gene sequence: CDR1 SEHNR, CDR2 FQNEAQ (reference sequence). With 8 bases removed from V and 0 bases from J, the gap between germline ends came to 10 bases. The CDR3 has 13 residues. CDR3 sequence: CASLTNLNTEAFF. The CDR3 DNA is TGTGCCAGCCTAACAAATCTGAACACTGAAGCTTTCTTT. The entire variable domain, with the rest obtained from reference TRBV7-9 and TRBJ1-1, is as follows: DTGVSQNPRHKITKRGQNVTFRCDPISEHNRLYWYRQTLGQGPEFLTYFQNEAQLEKSRLLSDRFSAERPKGSFSTLEIQRTEQGDSAMYLCASLTNLNTEAFFGQGTRLTVV.

This chain joins TRBV3-1 (or the pseudogene TRBV3-2) and TRBJ2-5, with 13 bases lining up with TRBD2. The V segment lost 2 bases and the J segment 0 bases; nucleotides outside the gene matches: 9. The CDR3 contains 19 residues. Germline V gives CDR1 LGHDT, CDR2 YNNKEL (reference sequence). CDR3 nucleotides: TGTGCCAGCAGCCAACAAACCCCGGGACTAGCGGGGAACCAAGAGACCCAGTACTTC. It yields the protein CASSQQTPGLAGNQETQYF.

The genes are TRBV6-5 and TRBJ2-6; D is unresolved. Trimming stripped 6 bases from V and 2 bases from J, with 11 bases between. CDR1 is MNHEY, CDR2 SVGAGI, per germline. The CDR3 spans 15 residues. This chain's CDR3 is CASSLGFTGANVLTF. CDR3 nucleotide sequence: TGTGCCAGCAGCCTAGGGTTCACTGGGGCCAACGTCCTGACTTTC.

V and J are TRBV23-1 and TRBJ2-3; D may correspond to TRBD1 or TRBD2 (5 bases each). TRBV23-1 belongs to the ORF category, with a function that is uncertain. The CDR3 runs to 15 residues. The ends were cut back, 5 bases at V and 2 bases at J, with 14 bases in the middle. In nucleotides, the CDR3 is TGCGCCAGCAGTGGGCCGGGGACCAACACAGATACGCAGTATTTT. Translated: CASSGPGTNTDTQYF.

This clone was seen only a few times. The CDR3 here is CASSDRGGQPQHF. DNA for the CDR3: TGTGCCAGCAGTGACAGGGGCGGTCAGCCCCAGCATTTT. The gene calls are TRBV6-1 and TRBJ1-5, with a weak D call TRBD1 (6 bases). CDR3 length: 13 amino acids. Per germline, CDR1 MNHNS and CDR2 SASEGT. V was pared by 3 bases and J by 6 bases, with 9 bases between.

The J gene is TRBJ1-5, the V gene TRBV12-5; 8 bases line up with TRBD1. The CDR3 covers 15 residues. Germline V gives CDR1 LGHNT, CDR2 FRNRAP. Trimming cost V 2 bases and J 8 bases; bases outside gene matches: 8. The CDR3 protein is CASGLYPGTGEPQHF. CDR3 coding DNA: TGTGCTAGTGGTTTGTACCCGGGGACAGGAGAGCCCCAGCATTTT.

The chain combines TRBV5-1 with TRBJ2-3, with TRBD2 matching over 7 bases. The CDR3 runs 13 residues. With 7 bases clipped from V and 3 bases from J, the junction kept 5 bases outside the gene matches. Per germline, CDR1 SGHRS and CDR2 YFSETQ. CDR3 sequence: CASLREVTDTQYF. For the CDR3, the DNA is TGCGCCAGCCTCCGGGAGGTGACAGATACGCAGTATTTT.

The chain has TRBV12-3 or TRBV12-4 and TRBJ1-2; the D is unclear. V lost 3 bases and J lost 7, with 12 bases in between. The CDR3 covers 13 residues. The CDR3 region has the DNA TGTGCCAGCAGTTTTACCGGGTCTCGTGGCTACACCTTC. It yields the protein CASSFTGSRGYTF.

This CDR3 reads CASSRWESEKLFF. The CDR3 DNA follows: TGTGCCAGCAGCCGGTGGGAAAGCGAAAAACTGTTTTTT. The J gene is TRBJ1-4, the V gene TRBV5-4, with D unclear. V was cut by 4 bases and J by 8 bases, with 12 bases left in between. The CDR3 is made up of 13 amino acids. In germline, CDR1 is SGHNT, CDR2 YYREEE (reference sequence).

This clone occurred a few times. J is TRBJ1-1 and V is TRBV5-1, with TRBD1 matching over 9 bases. The ends lost 4 bases at V and 0 bases at J; junction bases unmatched: 16. The CDR3 extends over 19 amino acids. Germline V gene sequence: CDR1 SGHRS, CDR2 YFSETQ. CDR3 coding DNA: TGCGCCAGCAGCCAAGGCACCGGGACAGGGAAAAACTTGAACACTGAAGCTTTCTTT. Translating it yields CASSQGTGTGKNLNTEAFF.

The chain combines TRBV5-4 with TRBJ2-1; no clear D gene. This CDR3 comprises 15 residues. The V and J ends lost 1 base and 8 bases respectively, with 16 bases between them. CDR1 and CDR2 (germline): SGHNT, YYREEE (reference sequence). In DNA form, the CDR3 reads TGTGCCAGCAGCTTGTCTCTTAGGTGGAACTATGAGCAGTTCTTC. Protein sequence: CASSLSLRWNYEQFF. The entire variable domain, with the rest obtained from reference TRBV5-4 and TRBJ2-1, is as follows: ETGVTQSPTHLIKTRGQQVTLRCSSQSGHNTVSWYQQALGQGPQFIFQYYREEENGRGNFPPRFSGLQFPNYSSELNVNALELDDSALYLCASSLSLRWNYEQFFGPGTRLTVL.

In this sample, this clone turned up once. The chain employs TRBV7-2 and TRBJ2-3; 8 bases agree with TRBD2. The CDR3 runs to 16 residues. V gave up 1 base and J gave up 4 bases; unmatched junction bases: 7. Germline CDR1 SGHTA, CDR2 FQGNSA. The chain's CDR3 is CASSLVPTSGSDTQYF. The CDR3, as DNA: TGTGCCAGCAGCTTAGTCCCCACTAGCGGCTCAGATACGCAGTATTTT.

V usage is TRBV30 and J usage is TRBJ1-1; 10 bases map to TRBD1. Germline-derived CDR1 and CDR2 are GTSNPN and SVGIG (reference sequence). The V segment lost 5 bases and the J segment 4 bases; nucleotides outside the gene matches: 4. The CDR3 length is 13 residues. The CDR3 spells CAWWRTGGTEAFF. The DNA for the CDR3 is TGTGCCTGGTGGAGGACAGGGGGCACTGAAGCTTTCTTT.

The chain has TRBV5-1 and TRBJ1-4, with D perhaps TRBD1 (5 bases). Between the trimmed V and J ends, which lost 4 bases and 0 bases, there was a span of 13 bases. The germline gives CDR1 SGHRS, CDR2 YFSETQ. This CDR3 spans 16 amino acids. DNA of the CDR3: TGCGCCAGCAGCCCTGGGACGGTTTCAACTAATGAAAAACTGTTTTTT. It yields the protein CASSPGTVSTNEKLFF.

V usage is TRBV5-6 and J usage is TRBJ2-7; perhaps TRBD1 as D (5 bases). In germline, CDR1 is SGHDT, CDR2 YYEEEE. The CDR3 spans 16 residues. V shed 3 bases and J shed 3 bases, with 19 bases lying between them. DNA of the CDR3: TGTGCCAGCAGCTACCCCTTGGGCAGGGCGTTCTACGAGCAGTACTTC. This translates into CASSYPLGRAFYEQYF. The whole variable domain, filled in from reference TRBV5-6 and TRBJ2-7, reads DAGVTQSPTHLIKTRGQQVTLRCSPKSGHDTVSWYQQALGQGPQFIFQYYEEEERQRGNFPDRFSGHQFPNYSSELNVNALLLGDSALYLCASSYPLGRAFYEQYFGPGTRLTVT.

In DNA form, the CDR3 reads TGTGCCAGCAGCCCTCTGGGCACGAACACCGGGGAGCTGTTTTTT. This codes for CASSPLGTNTGELFF. V and J are TRBV5-8 and TRBJ2-2; D gene uncertain. Germline assignment: CDR1 SGHTS and CDR2 YDEGEE. The CDR3 extends over 15 amino acids. V was cut by 4 bases and J by 0 bases, with 10 bases left in between.